These T cell receptor beta chains were read from a single sample in a study of shared clonotypes between healthy human individuals. Assay used: immunoSEQ multiplex PCR; TCRdb lists only in-frame clones, some missing. Found here are 2.3 million or so clones, approximately 95% of them singletons; the top ten hold under 0.45%. Sequenced: naive CD4+ T cells from PBMCs. The receptors were gathered from a man aged 18 to 35 in good health. Some clones in this sample may be carry-over from other donors' samples. CDR3s include the opening cysteine and the closing phenylalanine or tryptophan. The D gene is left open where the match is weak. Not every row has a clone size; where given, it reads once, few, many or a size class.

j_call clone_size v_call d_call cdr3_nt cdr3_aa
TRBJ1-1 NA TRBV28 NA TGTGCCAGCGGACGGAGCACTGAAGCTTTCTTT CASGRSTEAFF
TRBJ1-2 NA TRBV4-1 NA TGCGCCAGCAGCCAAGGTCTTTCTAACTATGGCTACACCTTC CASSQGLSNYGYTF
TRBJ1-2 NA TRBV5-6 NA TGTGCCAGCAGCTTGCGGGGGGCAGCCTATGGCTACACCTTC CASSLRGAAYGYTF
TRBJ1-5 NA TRBV18 NA TGTGCCAGCTCACCTGGGCAGGGTTCACAAAATCAGCCCCAGCATTTT CASSPGQGSQNQPQHF
TRBJ2-7 NA TRBV5-5 TRBD1 TGTGCCAGCAGCTTCAGCACCCGACAGGGCCCAAACTCCTACGAGCAGTACTTC CASSFSTRQGPNSYEQYF
TRBJ2-2 NA TRBV5-6 NA TGTGCCAGCAGCTCTATTGCAGGGGCGGAATTCACCGGGGAGCTGTTTTTT CASSSIAGAEFTGELFF
TRBJ2-7 NA TRBV6-1 NA TGTGCCAGCAGTGAATCGGTCCCCACCGAGCAGTACTTC CASSESVPTEQYF
TRBJ2-1 NA TRBV14 TRBD2 TGTGCCAGCAAGGGACTAGCGGGTTGGGATGAGCAGTTCTTC CASKGLAGWDEQFF
TRBJ1-1 NA TRBV14 NA TGTGCCAGCAGCCCCCTAGGTATGAACACTGAAGCTTTCTTT CASSPLGMNTEAFF
TRBJ1-2 NA TRBV5-1 NA TGCGCCAGCAGCTTGGTATTAGGTAATATTCAGGAGGCCACCTATGGCTACACCTTC CASSLVLGNIQEATYGYTF
TRBJ1-5 once TRBV15 NA TGTGCCACCAGCAGAGGAGGCAGGGGCAATCAGCCCCAGCATTTT CATSRGGRGNQPQHF
TRBJ2-7 NA TRBV14 NA TGTGCCAGCAGCCTGGACTTCTACGAGCAGTACTTC CASSLDFYEQYF
TRBJ2-7 NA TRBV6-1 NA TGTGCCAGCAGTGAAAGTGGAACCTACGAGCAGTACTTC CASSESGTYEQYF
TRBJ2-2 NA TRBV7-2 NA TGTGCCAGCAGCTTATTAAGTTCCACCGGGGAGCTGTTTTTT CASSLLSSTGELFF
TRBJ2-1 NA TRBV28 NA TGTGCCAGCCAGGACAGTGGGGGGCTAGTCTACAATGAGCAGTTCTTC CASQDSGGLVYNEQFF
TRBJ2-5 once TRBV21-1 NA TGTGCCAGCAGCAAAGCCTCGGGACGGGAAGAGACCCAGTACTTC CASSKASGREETQYF
TRBJ1-3 NA TRBV6-5 TRBD1 TGTGCCAGCAAATGGGACAGGGCAGGAAACACCATATATTTT CASKWDRAGNTIYF
TRBJ1-3 NA TRBV5-6 NA TGTGCCAGCAGCTTAGACAGCGAGGGAAACACCATATATTTT CASSLDSEGNTIYF
TRBJ1-1 NA TRBV9 TRBD1 TGTGCCAGCAGCGTAGGGTCCGGAGGGGGCGCGGGGTACACTGAAGCTTTCTTT CASSVGSGGGAGYTEAFF
TRBJ2-7 NA TRBV5-1 TRBD1 TGCGCCAGCAGCTGGGGACAGAGCTCCTACGAGCAGTACTTC CASSWGQSSYEQYF
TRBJ2-5 NA TRBV29-1 NA TGCAGCGTTGAAGTGGTGCCTGGGCAGTACTTC CSVEVVPGQYF
TRBJ2-1 NA TRBV27 NA TGTGCCAGCAGTTTATATGGGGCTACCAATGAGCAGTTCTTC CASSLYGATNEQFF
TRBJ2-1 NA TRBV6-5 NA TGTGCCAGCAGGGTGGATTCGGGTTACAATGAGCAGTTCTTC CASRVDSGYNEQFF
TRBJ1-4 NA TRBV19 NA TGTGCCAGTAGGGTGAGGGATGCAACTAATGAAAAACTGTTTTTT CASRVRDATNEKLFF
TRBJ2-7 NA TRBV19 NA TGTGCCAGTAGTATTCGGGCGGGACACATCTACGAGCAGTACTTC CASSIRAGHIYEQYF
TRBJ1-2 NA TRBV7-9 NA TGTGCCAGCAGCCCAGGGGTAGGGGGTCTCGGCTACACCTTC CASSPGVGGLGYTF
TRBJ2-7 NA TRBV5-4 NA TGTGCCAGCAGCTTGGTGGGGGCGACGTCCTACGAGCAGTACTTC CASSLVGATSYEQYF
TRBJ2-5 NA TRBV7-6 NA TGTGCCAGCAGCCCGATCGGTGAGACCCAGTACTTC CASSPIGETQYF
TRBJ2-1 NA TRBV11-2 TRBD1 TGTGCCAGCAGCTCGGACAGGGGCAATGAGCAGTTCTTC CASSSDRGNEQFF
TRBJ1-2 NA TRBV5-1 NA TGCGCCAGCAGCGAGGTGCGGGGCGTGTCTGGCTACACCTTC CASSEVRGVSGYTF
TRBJ1-1 NA TRBV5-8 TRBD1 TGTGCCAGCAGCTGGGACAGGGTTATCACTGAAGCTTTCTTT CASSWDRVITEAFF
TRBJ2-3 NA TRBV7-8 TRBD2 TGTGCCAGCAGCGGTCAGGCGGGAGGCACAGATACGCAGTATTTT CASSGQAGGTDTQYF
TRBJ1-4 NA TRBV7-8 NA TGTGCCAGCAGCTTTAACCGGGCCTTAGAGCTGTTTTTT CASSFNRALELFF
TRBJ2-2 NA TRBV18 NA TGTGCCAGCTCGCCACTCTTGCCCACAGTGGTCACCGGGGAGCTGTTTTTT CASSPLLPTVVTGELFF
TRBJ1-2 NA TRBV2 NA TGTGCCAGCAGTCGGGACGGCCGATATGGCTACACCTTC CASSRDGRYGYTF
TRBJ2-6 NA TRBV9 NA TGTGCCAGCGCAATCGAGTCTCAACAAAGTCGGGCCAACGTCCTGACTTTC CASAIESQQSRANVLTF
TRBJ2-1 NA TRBV12-5 NA TGTGCTAGTGGAAAATACTCTGAGCAGTTCTTC CASGKYSEQFF
TRBJ2-3 once TRBV6-1 TRBD1 TGTGCCGCCAAGGGGACAGTCCTCACAGATACGCAGTATTTT CAAKGTVLTDTQYF
TRBJ2-2 once TRBV7-3 NA TGTGCCAGCAGCGCCGGGACACCAAACACCGGGGAGCTGTTTTTT CASSAGTPNTGELFF
TRBJ2-3 NA TRBV18 NA TGTGCCAGCTCACCACCGAACAGAGGAAGCACAGATACGCAGTATTTT CASSPPNRGSTDTQYF
TRBJ2-7 once TRBV19 TRBD1 TGTGCCAGTAGTAGATATGGACAGGGGGCCACCTTCTACGAGCAGTACTTC CASSRYGQGATFYEQYF
TRBJ1-6 NA TRBV11-1 NA TGTGCCAGCAGCTTAGAACAGCCTACACCCCTCCACTTT CASSLEQPTPLHF